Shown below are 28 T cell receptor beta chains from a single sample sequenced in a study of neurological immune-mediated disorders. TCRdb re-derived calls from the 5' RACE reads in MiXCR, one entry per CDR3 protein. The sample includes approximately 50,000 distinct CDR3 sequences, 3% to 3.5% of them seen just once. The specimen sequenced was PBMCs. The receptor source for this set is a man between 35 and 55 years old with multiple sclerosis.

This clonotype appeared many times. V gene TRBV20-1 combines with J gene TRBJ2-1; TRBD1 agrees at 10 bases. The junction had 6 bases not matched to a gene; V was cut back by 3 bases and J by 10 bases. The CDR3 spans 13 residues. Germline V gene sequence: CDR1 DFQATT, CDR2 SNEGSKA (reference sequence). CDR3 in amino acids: CSASGTGESEQFF. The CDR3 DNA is TGCAGTGCTAGTGGGACAGGGGAAAGCGAGCAGTTCTTC.

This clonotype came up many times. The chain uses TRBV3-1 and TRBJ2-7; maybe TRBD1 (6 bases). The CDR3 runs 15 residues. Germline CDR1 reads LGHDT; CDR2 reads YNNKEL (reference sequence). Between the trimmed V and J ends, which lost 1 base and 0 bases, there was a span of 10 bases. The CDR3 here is CASSQGIGGSYEQYF. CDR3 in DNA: TGTGCCAGCAGCCAAGGTATAGGGGGCTCCTACGAGCAGTACTTC.

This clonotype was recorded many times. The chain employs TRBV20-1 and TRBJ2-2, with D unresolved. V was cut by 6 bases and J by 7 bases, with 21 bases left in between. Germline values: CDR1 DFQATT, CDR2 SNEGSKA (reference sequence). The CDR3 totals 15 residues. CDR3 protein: CSAKEVQSSGGELFF. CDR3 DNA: TGCAGTGCAAAAGAGGTGCAGAGCTCGGGCGGGGAGCTGTTTTTT.

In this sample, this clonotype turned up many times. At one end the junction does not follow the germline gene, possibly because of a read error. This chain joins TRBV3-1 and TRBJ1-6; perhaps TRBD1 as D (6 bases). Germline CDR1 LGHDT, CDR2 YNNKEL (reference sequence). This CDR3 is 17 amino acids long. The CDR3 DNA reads TGTGCCAGCAGCCAAGATAGGGGGGGCCGGGAAAATTCACCCCTCAACTTT. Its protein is CASSQDRGGRENSPLNF.

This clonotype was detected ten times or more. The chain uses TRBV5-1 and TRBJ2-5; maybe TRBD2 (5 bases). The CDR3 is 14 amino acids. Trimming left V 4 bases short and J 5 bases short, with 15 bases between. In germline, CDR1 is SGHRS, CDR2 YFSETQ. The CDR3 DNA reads TGCGCCAGCAGCCGAGGGCAAGGGCAGGAGACCCAGTACTTC. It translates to CASSRGQGQETQYF.

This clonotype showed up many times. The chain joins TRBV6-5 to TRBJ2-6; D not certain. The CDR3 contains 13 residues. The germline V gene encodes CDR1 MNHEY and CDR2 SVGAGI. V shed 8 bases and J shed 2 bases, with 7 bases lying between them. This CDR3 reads CASRAPGANVLTF. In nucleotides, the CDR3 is TGTGCCAGCCGGGCGCCTGGGGCCAACGTCCTGACTTTC.

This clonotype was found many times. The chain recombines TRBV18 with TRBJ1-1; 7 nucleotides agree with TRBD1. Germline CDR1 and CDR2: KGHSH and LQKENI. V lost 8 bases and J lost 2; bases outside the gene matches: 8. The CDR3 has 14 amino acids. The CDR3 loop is CASQLGQANTEAFF. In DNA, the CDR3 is TGTGCCAGCCAACTAGGACAGGCCAACACTGAAGCTTTCTTT.

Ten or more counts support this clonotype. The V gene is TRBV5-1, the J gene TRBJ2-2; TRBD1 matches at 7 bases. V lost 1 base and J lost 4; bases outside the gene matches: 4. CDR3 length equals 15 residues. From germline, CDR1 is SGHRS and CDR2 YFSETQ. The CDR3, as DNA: TGCGCCAGCAGCTTGAGGGACAGTCGCACCGGGGAGCTGTTTTTT. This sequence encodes CASSLRDSRTGELFF.

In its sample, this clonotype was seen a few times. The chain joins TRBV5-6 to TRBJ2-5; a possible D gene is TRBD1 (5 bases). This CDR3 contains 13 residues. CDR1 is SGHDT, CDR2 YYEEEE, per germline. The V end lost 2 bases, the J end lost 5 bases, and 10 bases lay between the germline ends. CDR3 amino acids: CASSFRVGETQYF. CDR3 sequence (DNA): TGTGCCAGCAGCTTCAGGGTTGGGGAGACCCAGTACTTC.

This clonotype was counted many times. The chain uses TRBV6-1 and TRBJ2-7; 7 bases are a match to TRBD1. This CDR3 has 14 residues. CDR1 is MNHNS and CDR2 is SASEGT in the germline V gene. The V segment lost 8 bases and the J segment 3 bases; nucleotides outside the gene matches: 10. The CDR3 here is CASWMTGFDYEQYF. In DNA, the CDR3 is TGTGCCAGCTGGATGACAGGGTTCGACTACGAGCAGTACTTC.

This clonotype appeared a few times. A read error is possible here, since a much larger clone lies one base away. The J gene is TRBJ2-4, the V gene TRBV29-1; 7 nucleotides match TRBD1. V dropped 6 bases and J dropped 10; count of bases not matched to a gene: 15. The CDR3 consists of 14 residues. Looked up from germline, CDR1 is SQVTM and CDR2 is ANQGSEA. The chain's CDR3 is CSVRTGAGRKIQYF. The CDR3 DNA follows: TGCAGCGTCCGAACAGGGGCGGGCAGAAAAATTCAGTACTTC.

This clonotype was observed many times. CDR3 loop: CASSPGTSGGSVSSYNEQFF. CDR3 bases: TGCGCCAGCAGCCCCGGGACTAGCGGGGGGTCTGTAAGCTCCTACAATGAGCAGTTCTTC. The J gene is TRBJ2-1, the V gene TRBV5-1; 15 bases map to TRBD2. This CDR3 region has 20 residues. After removal of 4 bases from V and 0 bases from J, the junction contained 11 bases not matched to a gene. Germline-derived CDR1 and CDR2 are SGHRS and YFSETQ.

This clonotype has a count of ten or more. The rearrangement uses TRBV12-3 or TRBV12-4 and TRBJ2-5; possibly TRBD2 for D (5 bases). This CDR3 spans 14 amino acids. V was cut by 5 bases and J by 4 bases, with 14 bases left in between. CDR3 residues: CASSNHEGLETQYF. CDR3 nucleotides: TGTGCCAGCAGTAACCACGAGGGTTTAGAGACCCAGTACTTC.

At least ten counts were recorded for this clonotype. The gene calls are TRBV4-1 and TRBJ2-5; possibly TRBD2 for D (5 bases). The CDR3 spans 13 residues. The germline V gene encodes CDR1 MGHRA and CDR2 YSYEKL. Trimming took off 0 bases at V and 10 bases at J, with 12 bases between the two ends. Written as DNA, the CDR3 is TGCGCCAGCAGCCAAGATAGGAGGCAGGACCAGTACTTC. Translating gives CASSQDRRQDQYF.

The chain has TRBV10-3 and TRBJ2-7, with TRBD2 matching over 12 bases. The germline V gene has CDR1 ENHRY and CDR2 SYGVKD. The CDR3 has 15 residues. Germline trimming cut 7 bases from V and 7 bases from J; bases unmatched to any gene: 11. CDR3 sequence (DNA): TGTGCCATCAAAGGTCTAGCGGGGGGGCCAAGAGAGCAGTACTTC. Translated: CAIKGLAGGPREQYF.

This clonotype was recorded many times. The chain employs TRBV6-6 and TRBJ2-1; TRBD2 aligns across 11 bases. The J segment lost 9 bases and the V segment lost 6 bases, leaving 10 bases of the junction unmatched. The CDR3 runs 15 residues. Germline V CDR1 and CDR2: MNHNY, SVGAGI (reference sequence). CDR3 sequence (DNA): TGTGCCAGCAGCCACCTGTCTAGCGGGGGGACTGAGCAGTTCTTC. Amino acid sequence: CASSHLSSGGTEQFF.

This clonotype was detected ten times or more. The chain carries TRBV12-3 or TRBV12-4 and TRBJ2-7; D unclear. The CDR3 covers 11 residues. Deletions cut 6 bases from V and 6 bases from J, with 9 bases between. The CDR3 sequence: CASSLGFEQYF. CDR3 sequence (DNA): TGTGCCAGCAGCCTAGGGTTCGAGCAGTACTTC.

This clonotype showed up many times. The CDR3 nucleotides are TGTGCCAGCAGCTTAATAGCGGGGGCCAACAATGAGCAGTTCTTC. Protein product: CASSLIAGANNEQFF. The rearrangement links TRBV7-2 to TRBJ2-1, with TRBD2 matching 9 bases. The CDR3 runs 15 residues. Germline V lookup: CDR1 SGHTA, CDR2 FQGNSA. V dropped 2 bases and J dropped 5; count of bases not matched to a gene: 4.

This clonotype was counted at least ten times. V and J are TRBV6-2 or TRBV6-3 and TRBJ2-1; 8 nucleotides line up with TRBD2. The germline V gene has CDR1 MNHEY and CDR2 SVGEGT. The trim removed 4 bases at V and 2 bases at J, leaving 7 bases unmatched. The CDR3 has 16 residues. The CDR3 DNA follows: TGTGCCAGCAGTTGGAAACGGGGGGGAACCTACAATGAGCAGTTCTTC. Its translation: CASSWKRGGTYNEQFF.

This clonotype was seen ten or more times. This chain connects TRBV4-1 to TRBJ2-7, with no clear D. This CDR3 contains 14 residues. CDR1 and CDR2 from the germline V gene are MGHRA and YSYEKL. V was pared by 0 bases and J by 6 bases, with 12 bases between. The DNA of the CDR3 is TGCGCCAGCAGCCAAGATCAGGTACTGGGCGAGCAGTACTTC. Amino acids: CASSQDQVLGEQYF.

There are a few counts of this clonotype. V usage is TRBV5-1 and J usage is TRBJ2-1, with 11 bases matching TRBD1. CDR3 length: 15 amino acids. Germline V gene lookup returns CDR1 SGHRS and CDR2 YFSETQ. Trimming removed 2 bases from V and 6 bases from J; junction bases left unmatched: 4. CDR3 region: CASSFGQGAINEQFF. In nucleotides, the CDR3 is TGCGCCAGCAGCTTTGGACAGGGGGCCATCAATGAGCAGTTCTTC.

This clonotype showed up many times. The CDR3 spells CASSFSSAPYEQYF. CDR3 DNA: TGTGCCAGCAGTTTTAGTTCCGCACCCTACGAGCAGTACTTC. V gene TRBV27 combines with J gene TRBJ2-7; D gene ambiguous. Germline CDR1 MNHEY, CDR2 SMNVEV (reference sequence). V dropped 3 bases and J dropped 2 bases, with 11 bases sitting between them. This CDR3 is 14 amino acids long.

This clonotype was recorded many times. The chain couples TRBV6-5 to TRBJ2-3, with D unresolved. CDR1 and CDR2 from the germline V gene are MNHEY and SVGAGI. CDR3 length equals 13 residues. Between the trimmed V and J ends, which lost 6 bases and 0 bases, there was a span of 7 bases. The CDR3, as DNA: TGTGCCAGCAGAGAGTCTAGCACAGATACGCAGTATTTT. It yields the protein CASRESSTDTQYF.

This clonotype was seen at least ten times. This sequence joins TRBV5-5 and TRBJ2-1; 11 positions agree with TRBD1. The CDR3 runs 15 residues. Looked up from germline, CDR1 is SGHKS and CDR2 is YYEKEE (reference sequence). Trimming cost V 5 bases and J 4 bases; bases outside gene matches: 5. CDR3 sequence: CASRQGQGAYNEQFF. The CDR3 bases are TGTGCCAGCAGGCAAGGACAGGGGGCTTACAATGAGCAGTTCTTC.

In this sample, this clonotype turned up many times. CDR3 DNA sequence: TGCAGCGTCGCGGCAGCGGGGGTCTACGAGCAGTACTTC. Translated, it gives CSVAAAGVYEQYF. The V gene is TRBV29-1, the J gene TRBJ2-7; 8 bases line up with TRBD2. This CDR3 has 13 residues. Germline trimming cut 6 bases from V and 3 bases from J; bases unmatched to any gene: 7. The germline V gene encodes CDR1 SQVTM and CDR2 ANQGSEA.

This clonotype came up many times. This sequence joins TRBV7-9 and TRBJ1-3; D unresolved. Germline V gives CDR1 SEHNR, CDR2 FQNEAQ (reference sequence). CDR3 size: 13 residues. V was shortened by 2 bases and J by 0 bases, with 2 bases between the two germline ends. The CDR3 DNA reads TGTGCCAGCAGCTTAAGCTCTGGAAACACCATATATTTT. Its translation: CASSLSSGNTIYF.

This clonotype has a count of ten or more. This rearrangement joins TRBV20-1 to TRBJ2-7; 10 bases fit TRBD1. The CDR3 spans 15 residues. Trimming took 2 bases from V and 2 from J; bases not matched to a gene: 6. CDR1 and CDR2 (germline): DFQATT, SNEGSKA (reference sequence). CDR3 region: CSARQPTGGPYEQYF. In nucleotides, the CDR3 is TGCAGTGCTAGACAGCCGACAGGGGGCCCCTACGAGCAGTACTTC.

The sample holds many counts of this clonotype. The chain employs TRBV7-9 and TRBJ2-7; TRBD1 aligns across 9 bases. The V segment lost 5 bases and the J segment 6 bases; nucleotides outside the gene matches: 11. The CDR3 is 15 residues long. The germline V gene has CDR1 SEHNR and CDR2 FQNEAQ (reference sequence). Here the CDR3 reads CASSLNRDRVGEQYF. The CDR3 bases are TGTGCCAGCAGCCTAAACCGGGACAGGGTAGGCGAGCAGTACTTC.